The rows below give T cell receptor beta chains drawn from one sample of a study of blood T cell repertoires in COVID-19. Only in-frame clones appear in the TCRdb table, and some are missing; sequencing was by immunoSEQ multiplex PCR. This sample has about 320,000 clones; just over 85% occur once, and the top ten carry 8% to 13%. Sequencing was performed on PBMCs or T cells enriched from blood (not recorded which). The source is a woman aged 18 to 35 who had recovered from COVID-19. Both conserved end residues are part of each CDR3. Fields, in order: V gene, D gene, J gene, clone size, CDR3 protein, CDR3 DNA. A D gene is named only where the DNA matches it firmly. Rows give clone size only sometimes, using once, few, many, or a class for an expanded clone.

TRBV24-1,NA,TRBJ2-1,NA,CATSDSLGPAGNEQFF,TGTGCCACCAGTGATTCTCTGGGCCCCGCGGGGAATGAGCAGTTCTTC
TRBV19,TRBD1,TRBJ1-1,NA,CASSLGTGGATEAFF,TGTGCCAGTAGTCTAGGGACAGGGGGTGCGACTGAAGCTTTCTTT
TRBV30,NA,TRBJ1-5,few,CAWSVRRDQPQHF,TGTGCCTGGAGTGTACGACGGGATCAGCCCCAGCATTTT
TRBV19,NA,TRBJ2-2,NA,CASTNLQGRGTGELFF,TGTGCCAGTACCAACCTCCAGGGGAGGGGCACCGGGGAGCTGTTTTTT
TRBV20-1,NA,TRBJ2-5,NA,CSASGEETQYF,TGCAGTGCTAGCGGGGAGGAGACCCAGTACTTC
TRBV5-4,TRBD2,TRBJ2-5,NA,CASRAGGRNQETQYF,TGTGCCAGCAGAGCGGGGGGCCGAAACCAAGAGACCCAGTACTTC
TRBV13,NA,TRBJ2-6,once,CASSLLRAPGANVLTF,TGTGCCAGCAGCTTACTGCGGGCGCCTGGGGCCAACGTCCTGACTTTC
TRBV3-1/TRBV3-2,NA,TRBJ1-2,NA,CASSQGIRGYGYTF,TGTGCCAGCAGCCAAGGAATTAGGGGCTATGGCTACACCTTC
TRBV18,NA,TRBJ1-5,NA,CASSPDSNLNQPQHF,TGTGCCAGCTCACCGGACAGCAACCTGAATCAGCCCCAGCATTTT
TRBV2,TRBD1,TRBJ1-3,few,CASRRQGTGRNTIYF,TGTGCCAGCAGGAGACAGGGTACGGGTCGAAACACCATATATTTT
TRBV7-2,NA,TRBJ1-5,NA,CASSQDSLTRPQHF,TGTGCCAGCAGCCAGGACAGCCTAACTAGGCCCCAGCATTTT
TRBV7-9,NA,TRBJ2-1,NA,CASSRGTEGNEQFF,TGTGCCAGCAGTCGAGGGACTGAGGGGAATGAGCAGTTCTTC
TRBV5-5,NA,TRBJ1-1,NA,CASSFAEDTEAFF,TGTGCCAGCAGCTTTGCGGAGGACACTGAAGCTTTCTTT
TRBV3-1/TRBV3-2,TRBD1,TRBJ1-2,once,CASSQEGQGAEDYGYTF,TGTGCCAGCAGCCAGGAAGGACAGGGGGCGGAGGACTATGGCTACACCTTC
TRBV30,NA,TRBJ1-4,NA,CAWSAAGTNEKLFF,TGTGCCTGGAGTGCGGCAGGAACTAATGAAAAACTGTTTTTT
TRBV5-1,TRBD1,TRBJ2-1,NA,CASSLGGTGIREQFF,TGCGCCAGCAGCTTGGGTGGGACAGGGATTCGTGAGCAGTTCTTC
TRBV3-1/TRBV3-2,NA,TRBJ1-1,NA,CASSLRTDEAFF,TGTGCCAGCAGCCTCCGGACAGATGAAGCTTTCTTT
TRBV5-1,NA,TRBJ1-1,NA,CASSLVEYTEAFF,TGCGCCAGCAGCTTGGTGGAGTACACTGAAGCTTTCTTT
TRBV5-1,TRBD2,TRBJ2-1,NA,CASSSAGGRREQFF,TGCGCCAGCAGCTCCGCGGGGGGCCGGCGTGAGCAGTTCTTC
TRBV30,TRBD2,TRBJ2-6,many,CAWQRGPGANVLTF,TGTGCCTGGCAGCGGGGCCCTGGGGCCAACGTCCTGACTTTC
TRBV7-8,TRBD1,TRBJ1-1,once,CASSLTWGQVNTEAFF,TGTGCCAGCAGCTTAACATGGGGACAGGTTAACACTGAAGCTTTCTTT
TRBV10-1,NA,TRBJ2-3,once,CASSESRSADTQYF,TGCGCCAGCAGTGAGTCGAGAAGTGCCGATACGCAGTATTTT
TRBV9,TRBD1,TRBJ1-4,NA,CASSRTGATNEKLFF,TGTGCCAGCAGCCGGACAGGCGCAACTAATGAAAAACTGTTTTTT
TRBV4-1,NA,TRBJ2-6,NA,CASSQDLSSGANVLTF,TGCGCCAGCAGCCAAGATCTGAGCTCCGGGGCCAACGTCCTGACTTTC
TRBV27,TRBD1,TRBJ1-2,NA,CASSLSIGQGAWGYTF,TGTGCCAGCAGTTTATCTATAGGACAGGGGGCTTGGGGCTACACCTTC
TRBV27,TRBD1,TRBJ2-2,NA,CASSWGTGIGELFF,TGTGCCAGCAGTTGGGGGACAGGGATCGGGGAGCTGTTTTTT
TRBV9,TRBD1,TRBJ2-7,NA,CASSVDHRGHEQYF,TGTGCCAGCAGCGTAGACCACAGGGGCCACGAGCAGTACTTC
TRBV18,TRBD1,TRBJ1-5,once,CASSATGSNQPQHF,TGTGCCAGCTCAGCGACAGGGAGCAATCAGCCCCAGCATTTT
TRBV30,NA,TRBJ2-1,once,CAWSKYTYNEQFF,TGTGCCTGGAGTAAGTACACCTACAATGAGCAGTTCTTC